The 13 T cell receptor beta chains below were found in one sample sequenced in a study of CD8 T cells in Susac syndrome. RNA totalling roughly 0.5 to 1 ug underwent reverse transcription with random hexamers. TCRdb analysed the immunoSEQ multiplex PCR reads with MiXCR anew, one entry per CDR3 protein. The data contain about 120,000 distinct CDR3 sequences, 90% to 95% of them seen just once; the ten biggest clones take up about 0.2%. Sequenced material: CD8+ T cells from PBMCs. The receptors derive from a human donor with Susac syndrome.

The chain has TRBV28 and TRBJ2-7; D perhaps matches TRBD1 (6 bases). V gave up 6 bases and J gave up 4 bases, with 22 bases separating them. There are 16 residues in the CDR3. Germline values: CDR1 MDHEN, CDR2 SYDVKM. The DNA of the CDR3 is TGTGCCAGCAGCCGCTTCAGGGGACCCTTAACTTACGAGCAGTACTTC. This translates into CASSRFRGPLTYEQYF.

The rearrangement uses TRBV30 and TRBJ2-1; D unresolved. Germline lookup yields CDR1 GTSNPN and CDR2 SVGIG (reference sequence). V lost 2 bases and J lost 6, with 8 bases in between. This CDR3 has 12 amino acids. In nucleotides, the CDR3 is TGTGCCTGGAGTAGTTGGGGCAATGAGCAGTTCTTC. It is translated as CAWSSWGNEQFF.

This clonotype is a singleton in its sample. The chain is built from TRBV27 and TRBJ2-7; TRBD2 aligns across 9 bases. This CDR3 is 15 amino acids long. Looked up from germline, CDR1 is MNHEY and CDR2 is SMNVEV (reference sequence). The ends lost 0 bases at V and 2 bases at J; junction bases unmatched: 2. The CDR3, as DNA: TGTGCCAGCAGTTTATCGGGCGGGGGGGCCTACGAGCAGTACTTC. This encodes CASSLSGGGAYEQYF.

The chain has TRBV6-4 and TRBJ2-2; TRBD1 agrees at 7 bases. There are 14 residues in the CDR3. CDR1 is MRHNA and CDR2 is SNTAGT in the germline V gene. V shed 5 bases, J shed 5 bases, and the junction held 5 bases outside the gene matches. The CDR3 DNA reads TGTGCCAGCAGTACAGGGGATGAGACCGGGGAGCTGTTTTTT. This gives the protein CASSTGDETGELFF.

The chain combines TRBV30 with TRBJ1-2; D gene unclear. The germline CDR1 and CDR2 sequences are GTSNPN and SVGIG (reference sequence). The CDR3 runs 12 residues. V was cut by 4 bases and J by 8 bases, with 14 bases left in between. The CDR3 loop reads CAWTRVYRGYTF. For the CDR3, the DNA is TGTGCCTGGACCCGGGTCTATCGGGGCTACACCTTC.

This CDR3 reads CAWNRGGEAFF. The CDR3 nucleotides read TGTGCCTGGAATCGGGGAGGGGAAGCTTTCTTT. The gene calls are TRBV30 and TRBJ1-1, with no clear D. V was cut by 4 bases and J by 8 bases, with 11 bases left in between. The V gene's germline CDR1 is GTSNPN and CDR2 SVGIG (reference sequence). The CDR3 totals 11 residues.

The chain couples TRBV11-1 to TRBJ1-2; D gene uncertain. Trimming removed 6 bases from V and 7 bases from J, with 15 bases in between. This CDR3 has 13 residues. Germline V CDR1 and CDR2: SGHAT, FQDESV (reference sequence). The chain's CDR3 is CASSGPSNGGYTF. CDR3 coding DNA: TGTGCCAGCAGTGGGCCTTCCAACGGTGGCTACACCTTC.

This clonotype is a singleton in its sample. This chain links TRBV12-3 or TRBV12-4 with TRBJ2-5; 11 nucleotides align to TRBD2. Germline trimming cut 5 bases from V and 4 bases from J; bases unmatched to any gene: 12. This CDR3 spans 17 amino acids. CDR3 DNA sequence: TGTGCCAGCAGTGGGGCTAGCGGGGGGCTAACTGGAGAGACCCAGTACTTC. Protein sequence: CASSGASGGLTGETQYF.

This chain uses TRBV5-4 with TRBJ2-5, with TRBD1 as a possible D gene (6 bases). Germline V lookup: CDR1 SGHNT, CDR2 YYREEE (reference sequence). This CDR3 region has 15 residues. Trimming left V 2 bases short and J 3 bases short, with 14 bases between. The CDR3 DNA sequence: TGTGCCAGCAGCTTAGGTCCGGCAGGGGAAGAGACCCAGTACTTC. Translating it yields CASSLGPAGEETQYF.

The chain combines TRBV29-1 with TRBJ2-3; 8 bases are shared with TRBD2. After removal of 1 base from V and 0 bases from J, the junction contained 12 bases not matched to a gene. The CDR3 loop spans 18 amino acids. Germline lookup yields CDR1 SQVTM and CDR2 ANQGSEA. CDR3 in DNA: TGCAGCGTTGAAGGGCTCAGCGGGGGCAAGGGTAGCACAGATACGCAGTATTTT. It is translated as CSVEGLSGGKGSTDTQYF.

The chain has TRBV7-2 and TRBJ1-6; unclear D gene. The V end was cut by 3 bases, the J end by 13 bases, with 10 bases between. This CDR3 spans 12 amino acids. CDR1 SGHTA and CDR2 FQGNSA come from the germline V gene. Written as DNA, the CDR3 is TGTGCCAGCAGCTTTAATTTCGGTCCCCTCCACTTT. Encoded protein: CASSFNFGPLHF.

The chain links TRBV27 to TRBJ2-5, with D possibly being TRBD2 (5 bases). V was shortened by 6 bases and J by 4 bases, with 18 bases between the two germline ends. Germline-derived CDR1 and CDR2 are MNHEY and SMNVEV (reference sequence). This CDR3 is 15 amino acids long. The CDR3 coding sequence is TGTGCCAGCAGGGGAGCGGATGACACCCCAGAGACCCAGTACTTC. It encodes CASRGADDTPETQYF.

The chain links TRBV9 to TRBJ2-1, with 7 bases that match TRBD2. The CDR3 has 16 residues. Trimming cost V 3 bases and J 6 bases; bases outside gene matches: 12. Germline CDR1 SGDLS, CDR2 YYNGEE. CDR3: CASSGLALGEGNEQFF. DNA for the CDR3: TGTGCCAGCAGCGGACTAGCCCTTGGAGAAGGCAATGAGCAGTTCTTC.